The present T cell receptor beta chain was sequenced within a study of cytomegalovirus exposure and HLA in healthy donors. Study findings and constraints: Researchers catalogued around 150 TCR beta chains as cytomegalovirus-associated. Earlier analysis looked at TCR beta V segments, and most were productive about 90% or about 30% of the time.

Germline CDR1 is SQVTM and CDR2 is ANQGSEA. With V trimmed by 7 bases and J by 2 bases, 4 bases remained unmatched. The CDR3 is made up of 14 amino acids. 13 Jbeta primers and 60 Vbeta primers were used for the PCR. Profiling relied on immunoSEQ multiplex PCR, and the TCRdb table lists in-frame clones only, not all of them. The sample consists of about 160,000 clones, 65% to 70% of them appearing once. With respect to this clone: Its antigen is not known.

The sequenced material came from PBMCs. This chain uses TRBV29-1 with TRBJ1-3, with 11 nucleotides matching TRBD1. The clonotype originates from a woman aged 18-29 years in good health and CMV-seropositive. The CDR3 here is CSGTDRGPGNTIYF. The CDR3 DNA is TGCAGCGGGACGGACAGGGGGCCTGGAAACACCATATATTTT.